This T cell receptor (beta chain) was found in a study of blood T cell repertoires in COVID-19. Authors' processing steps: Reference gene primer amplification gave estimated nucleated cell counts. Measured with immunoSEQ multiplex PCR; TCRdb has only the in-frame clones, and not every one. The D gene and trimming were derived from the DNA, and the V and J assignments and clone size from that table. Of approximately 180,000 clones listed, around 90% are singletons. The CDR3 length is 16 residues. Germline V gene lookup returns CDR1 MGHRA and CDR2 YSYEKL. The ends were cut back, 0 bases at V and 0 bases at J, with 9 bases in the middle.

Sequences were obtained from peripheral blood. The chain recombines TRBV4-1 with TRBJ1-3; D is uncertain. The sequence was collected from a woman between 45 and 65 years old with acute or convalescent COVID-19. The CDR3 region is CASSQDLGLSGNTIYF. CDR3 sequence (DNA): TGCGCCAGCAGCCAAGATCTGGGCCTCTCTGGAAACACCATATATTTT.